This TCR beta chain came from a study of a mutant IDH1 vaccine in newly diagnosed glioma. Study summary: Patients received eight vaccinations in weeks 1, 3, 5, 7, 11, 15, 19, 23. Treated patients comprised around 62% males and about 40% females, mean age approximately 38 years.

This sample's time point: week 23, last vaccination. Doses of 300 ug of mutant IDH1 20-mer peptide were given with topical imiquimod. The study, taken as a whole, reports: Among patients, around 93% showed immune responses induced by the vaccine. Shifts in the top peripheral T cell clonotypes seemed unrelated to pseudoprogression.

The V gene's germline CDR1 is MNHEY and CDR2 SVGAGI. This CDR3 spans 14 amino acids. V lost 4 bases and J 3 bases, leaving 12 bases between the germline ends. This clone has only a few counts. Antigen specificity is unknown. Generated by immunoSEQ multiplex PCR, the TCRdb table keeps only in-frame clones and is missing some. The sample carries around 60,000 clones, about 85% recorded once. This chain joins TRBV6-5 and TRBJ1-1; weak D call: TRBD1 (5 bases). The sample consisted of PBMCs, taken from a glioma patient whose treatment included an IDH1 peptide vaccine. The source of this sequence is a man aged 25 to 40 with glioma. The CDR3 loop is CASSLGVRDTEAFF. DNA for the CDR3: TGTGCCAGCAGTTTGGGGGTCAGAGACACTGAAGCTTTCTTT.